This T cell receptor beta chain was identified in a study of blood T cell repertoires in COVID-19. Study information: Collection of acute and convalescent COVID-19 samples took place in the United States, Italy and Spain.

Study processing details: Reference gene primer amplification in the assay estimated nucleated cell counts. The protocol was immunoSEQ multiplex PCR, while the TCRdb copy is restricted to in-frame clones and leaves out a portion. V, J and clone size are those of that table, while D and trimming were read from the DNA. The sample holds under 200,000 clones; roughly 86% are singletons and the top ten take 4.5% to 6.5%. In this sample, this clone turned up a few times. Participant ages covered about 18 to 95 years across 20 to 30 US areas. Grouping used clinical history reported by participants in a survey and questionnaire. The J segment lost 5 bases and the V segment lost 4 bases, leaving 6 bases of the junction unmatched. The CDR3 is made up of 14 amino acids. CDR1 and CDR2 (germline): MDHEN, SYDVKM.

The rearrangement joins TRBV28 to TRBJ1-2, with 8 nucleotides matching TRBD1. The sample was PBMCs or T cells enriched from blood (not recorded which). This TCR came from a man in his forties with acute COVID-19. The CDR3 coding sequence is TGTGCCAGCAGTTCTCAGGGGGCCCCATATGGCTACACCTTC. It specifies CASSSQGAPYGYTF.